The 28 T cell receptor beta chains below all came from one sample that was sequenced in a study of T cell repertoires in cytomegalovirus infection. TCRdb fed the reads into MiXCR, producing one record per CDR3 protein. The data contain about 240,000 distinct CDR3 sequences, around 6.4% of them singletons. The material sequenced was PBMCs. The source is a human donor in good health (CMV status not recorded). Some clones in this sample may be carry-over from other donors' samples.

This clonotype was counted at least ten times. The chain links TRBV11-2 to TRBJ2-5; D call uncertain. This CDR3 has 13 amino acids. Trimming removed 0 bases at V and 1 base at J, with 3 bases between. Germline assignment: CDR1 SGHAT and CDR2 FQNNGV. CDR3 sequence: CASSLEVQETQYF. The CDR3 DNA reads as TGTGCCAGCAGCTTAGAAGTCCAAGAGACCCAGTACTTC.

This clonotype was found many times. The chain employs TRBV10-3 and TRBJ1-5; TRBD1 matches 7 bases. Germline CDR1 is ENHRY and CDR2 is SYGVKD. The CDR3 extends over 13 amino acids. Unmatched junction bases numbered 2, after V lost 2 bases and J lost 7 bases. CDR3 amino acids: CAISEGGGQPQHF. The CDR3 DNA reads TGTGCCATCAGTGAGGGAGGGGGCCAGCCCCAGCATTTT.

This clonotype was recorded many times. The chain has TRBV20-1 and TRBJ1-2, with 8 bases lining up with TRBD1. The CDR3 extends over 12 amino acids. V gave up 7 bases and J gave up 8 bases; unmatched junction bases: 9. CDR1 is DFQATT, CDR2 SNEGSKA, per germline (reference sequence). The DNA for the CDR3 is TGCAGTGTGGGGCGGACAGGGCGCGGCTACACCTTC. Encoded protein: CSVGRTGRGYTF.

This clonotype was recorded at least ten times. The rearrangement uses TRBV5-1 and TRBJ2-5; maybe TRBD1 (6 bases). CDR1 is SGHRS and CDR2 is YFSETQ in the germline V gene. This CDR3 is built from 15 residues. V dropped 0 bases and J dropped 3 bases, with 12 bases sitting between them. CDR3 sequence (DNA): TGCGCCAGCAGCTTGGATGGTCGGACAGAAGAGACCCAGTACTTC. Its protein product is CASSLDGRTEETQYF.

This clonotype was observed at least ten times. V is TRBV2 and J is TRBJ2-5; the match to TRBD2 covers 13 bases. The CDR3 runs 16 residues. Germline loops: CDR1 SNHLY, CDR2 FYNNEI. The V gene end was trimmed by 5 bases and the J gene end by 2 bases; junction bases not matched to a gene: 5. The CDR3 protein is CASSIGLAGDQETQYF. The CDR3, as DNA: TGTGCCAGCAGTATTGGACTAGCGGGAGATCAAGAGACCCAGTACTTC.

This clonotype showed up just a few times. The rearrangement uses TRBV20-1 and TRBJ1-2; TRBD1 might be the D (5 bases). The V end lost 0 bases, the J end lost 3 bases, and 14 bases lay between the germline ends. Germline CDR1 DFQATT, CDR2 SNEGSKA (reference sequence). The CDR3 is 15 residues long. The CDR3 bases are TGCAGTGCTAGAGATCGGCGGGGCGCGGACTATGGCTACACCTTC. Its protein product is CSARDRRGADYGYTF.

On this clonotype: Compared with germline, one end of the junction differs, possibly owing to a read error. J is TRBJ1-2 and V is TRBV29-1, with TRBD1 matching over 8 bases. From germline, CDR1 is SQVTM and CDR2 ANQGSEA. CDR3 length: 11 residues. For the CDR3, the DNA is TGCAGCGTTGTCCCGACAGGGGTTCTTTTCTTC. Protein product: CSVVPTGVLFF.

This clonotype has a count of ten or more. CDR3 DNA sequence: TGTGCCAGCAGCCCAATCGGACTTCTGAACACTGAAGCTTTCTTT. Translated: CASSPIGLLNTEAFF. The gene calls are TRBV14 and TRBJ1-1; D gene uncertain. Germline CDR1 reads SGHDN; CDR2 reads FVKESK. Trimming pared 4 bases from V and 0 bases from J, leaving 12 bases between. This CDR3 region has 15 residues.

This clonotype was found a few times. This chain links TRBV6-6 with TRBJ1-3; D is undetermined. The CDR3 is 16 amino acids. In germline, CDR1 is MNHNY, CDR2 SVGAGI (reference sequence). V lost 2 bases to trimming and J lost 0 bases, with 11 bases between them. CDR3 region: CASSYETGISGNTIYF. CDR3 DNA sequence: TGTGCCAGCAGTTACGAGACGGGAATCTCTGGAAACACCATATATTTT.

Concerning this clonotype itself: It may be a read error: a sequence one base away is much more abundant. V and J are TRBV29-1 and TRBJ1-2; TRBD1 matches 9 bases. The germline gives CDR1 SQVTM, CDR2 ANQGSEA. The CDR3 runs to 14 residues. CDR3 region: CSVGRQGVDYSYTF. CDR3 nucleotide sequence: TGCAGCGTTGGACGACAGGGGGTTGACTATAGCTACACCTTC. Variable domain in full (rest from reference TRBV29-1 and TRBJ1-2): SAVISQKPSRDICQRGTSLTIQCQVDSQVTMMFWYRQQPGQSLTLIATANQGSEATYESGFVIDKFPISRPNLTFSTLTVSNMSPEDSSIYLCSVGRQGVDYSYTFGSGTRLTVV.

This clonotype was recorded many times. This sequence joins TRBV27 and TRBJ1-5; no definite D call. Germline lookup yields CDR1 MNHEY and CDR2 SMNVEV (reference sequence). This CDR3 comprises 12 residues. V lost 1 base, J lost 6 bases, and 4 bases lay in between. The CDR3 region has the DNA TGTGCCAGCAGTTTATACGGTCAGCCCCAGCATTTT. It is translated as CASSLYGQPQHF.

The table lists this clonotype with a few counts. The chain joins TRBV19 to TRBJ2-2; D might be TRBD1 or TRBD2, each matching 5 bases. The CDR3 runs 12 residues. V gave up 5 bases and J gave up 6 bases, with 7 bases separating them. Germline V gene lookup returns CDR1 LNHDA and CDR2 SQIVND (reference sequence). CDR3: CASSRDPGELFF. In DNA, the CDR3 is TGTGCCAGTAGTCGGGACCCCGGGGAGCTGTTTTTT. The whole variable domain, remainder taken from reference TRBV19 and TRBJ2-2, is DGGITQSPKYLFRKEGQNVTLSCEQNLNHDAMYWYRQDPGQGLRLIYYSQIVNDFQKGDIAEGYSVSREKKESFPLTVTSAQKNPTAFYLCASSRDPGELFFGEGSRLTVL.

This rearrangement joins TRBV14 to TRBJ1-3; no clear D gene. CDR1 and CDR2 (germline): SGHDN, FVKESK. CDR3 length: 14 amino acids. The V end was cut by 4 bases, the J end by 2 bases, with 9 bases between. CDR3 sequence: CASSPRRTGNTIYF. The CDR3 DNA reads as TGTGCCAGCAGCCCTCGACGTACTGGAAACACCATATATTTT. The full variable domain, in which reference TRBV14 and TRBJ1-3 provide the parts outside the CDR3, is EAGVTQFPSHSVIEKGQTVTLRCDPISGHDNLYWYRRVMGKEIKFLLHFVKESKQDESGMPNNRFLAERTGGTYSTLKVQPAELEDSGVYFCASSPRRTGNTIYFGEGSWLTVV.

This clonotype showed up many times. This chain joins TRBV12-3 or TRBV12-4 and TRBJ2-5, with D possibly being TRBD1 (5 bases). Between the trimmed V and J ends, which lost 8 bases and 2 bases, there was a span of 12 bases. This CDR3 has 13 residues. CDR3 region: CASCRVTQETQYF. For the CDR3, the DNA is TGTGCCAGCTGCAGGGTTACTCAAGAGACCCAGTACTTC.

This clonotype was seen many times. This sequence joins TRBV7-8 and TRBJ1-6; no firm D call. Germline V gene sequence: CDR1 SGHVS, CDR2 FQNEAQ. The V end was cut by 2 bases, the J end by 6 bases, with 11 bases between. The CDR3 is 15 residues long. The CDR3 sequence is CASSLRGLSNSPLHF. In DNA, the CDR3 is TGTGCCAGCAGCTTACGAGGCTTGTCTAATTCACCCCTCCACTTT.

This clonotype was detected ten times or more. V usage is TRBV6-1 and J usage is TRBJ1-2; the D is unclear. The length of the CDR3 is 14 residues. V was clipped by 2 bases and J by 0 bases, with 7 bases between them. Per germline, CDR1 MNHNS and CDR2 SASEGT. DNA of the CDR3: TGTGCCAGCAGTGAATCGTCAGCTAACTATGGCTACACCTTC. As protein: CASSESSANYGYTF.

This clonotype showed up many times. This rearrangement joins TRBV2 to TRBJ1-6; D call uncertain. Trimming shortened V by 7 bases and J by 5 bases, and 9 bases separated the two germline ends. CDR3 size: 13 residues. The V gene's germline CDR1 is SNHLY and CDR2 FYNNEI. CDR3 bases: TGTGCCAGCATGAGTGCGGATAATTCACCCCTCCACTTT. Residues: CASMSADNSPLHF.

This clonotype was observed many times. This chain connects TRBV12-3 or TRBV12-4 to TRBJ2-5, with TRBD1 identical over 8 bases. The CDR3 extends over 14 amino acids. The trim removed 7 bases at V and 1 base at J, leaving 5 bases unmatched. CDR3 nucleotide sequence: TGTGCCAGCATGACAGGGGCCCTCCAAGAGACCCAGTACTTC. Its protein is CASMTGALQETQYF.

This clonotype was picked up many times. The CDR3 region has the DNA TGCAGCCCTGTAGGGATAACCTACGAGCAGTACTTC. It is translated as CSPVGITYEQYF. V and J are TRBV20-1 and TRBJ2-7; D call uncertain. Germline CDR1 DFQATT, CDR2 SNEGSKA (reference sequence). This CDR3 has 12 amino acids.

At least ten counts were recorded for this clonotype. V is TRBV20-1 and J is TRBJ1-1, with unresolved D. The CDR3 runs to 11 residues. V lost 0 bases to trimming and J lost 5 bases, with 4 bases between them. Germline-derived CDR1 and CDR2 are DFQATT and SNEGSKA (reference sequence). The CDR3 nucleotides are TGCAGTGCTAGAGACCTAACTGAAGCTTTCTTT. Its protein product is CSARDLTEAFF.

This clonotype was picked up many times. A much larger clone is a single base away; this may be a read error. J is TRBJ2-3 and V is TRBV4-2; TRBD2 aligns across 9 bases. Germline V gene data show CDR1 as LGHNA and CDR2 as YNFKEQ. The CDR3 sequence is 15 residues long. V lost 4 bases, J lost 0 bases, and 2 bases stayed unmatched. The CDR3 nucleotides are TGTGCCAGCAGCCCTAGCGGGGTTAGCACAGATACGCAGTATTTT. Protein: CASSPSGVSTDTQYF.

This clonotype showed up just a few times. One end of the junction fails to match germline, which may point to a read error. The chain joins TRBV29-1 to TRBJ2-1, with D unresolved. Germline values: CDR1 SQVTM, CDR2 ANQGSEA. This CDR3 is 14 amino acids long. This CDR3 reads CRVGRASSYNEQFF. The CDR3 nucleotides are TGCAGAGTTGGTAGGGCCAGCTCCTACAATGAGCAGTTCTTC.

This clonotype was observed many times. The chain employs TRBV9 and TRBJ1-5, with a possible D match to TRBD1 (5 bases). Per germline, CDR1 SGDLS and CDR2 YYNGEE. Trimming left V 0 bases short and J 5 bases short, with 12 bases between. The CDR3 spans 15 residues. The DNA for the CDR3 is TGTGCCAGCAGCGTAGACGGGGGTGGCGATCAGCCCCAGCATTTT. It is translated as CASSVDGGGDQPQHF.

The chain uses TRBV19 and TRBJ1-5, with D perhaps TRBD1 (6 bases). CDR1 LNHDA and CDR2 SQIVND come from the germline V gene (reference sequence). The V and J ends lost 8 bases and 2 bases respectively, with 7 bases between them. The CDR3 length is 12 residues. The CDR3: CASEGGNQPQHF. The CDR3 DNA follows: TGTGCCAGTGAGGGGGGCAATCAGCCCCAGCATTTT.

This clonotype occurred many times. The rearrangement links TRBV20-1 to TRBJ1-5; TRBD1 matches 7 bases. The CDR3 spans 16 residues. Germline V CDR1 and CDR2: DFQATT, SNEGSKA (reference sequence). V lost 0 bases, J lost 1 base, and 6 bases stayed unmatched. CDR3 sequence: CSARDRRRGSNQPQHF. The CDR3 region has the DNA TGCAGTGCTAGAGATCGGCGCAGGGGGAGCAATCAGCCCCAGCATTTT.

This clonotype was seen a few times. The chain carries TRBV29-1 and TRBJ2-2; D is perhaps TRBD1 or TRBD2 (5 bases each). The V and J ends lost 7 bases and 5 bases respectively, with 17 bases between them. The CDR3 loop spans 14 amino acids. CDR1 SQVTM and CDR2 ANQGSEA come from the germline V gene. DNA of the CDR3: TGCAGCGCCAAGGTCGTGGGGGATACCGGGGAGCTGTTTTTT. As protein: CSAKVVGDTGELFF.

This clonotype was seen only a few times. The chain uses TRBV9 and TRBJ1-2; D unclear. The CDR3 has 15 amino acids. Trimming removed 4 bases from V and 6 bases from J, with 19 bases in between. Germline V CDR1 and CDR2: SGDLS, YYNGEE. As DNA, the CDR3 is TGTGCCAGCAGCCCCGGCCCGGGGAAGTCGGATGGCTACACCTTC. This codes for CASSPGPGKSDGYTF. The whole variable domain, remainder taken from reference TRBV9 and TRBJ1-2, is DSGVTQTPKHLITATGQRVTLRCSPRSGDLSVYWYQQSLDQGLQFLIQYYNGEERAKGNILERFSAQQFPDLHSELNLSSLELGDSALYFCASSPGPGKSDGYTFGSGTRLTVV.

This clonotype has at least ten counts. This rearrangement joins TRBV11-3 to TRBJ2-6, with 7 bases that match TRBD2. The CDR3 is 14 amino acids. The germline CDR1 and CDR2 sequences are SGHNT and YENEEA. J was trimmed by 2 bases and V by 5 bases; bases with no gene match: 0. CDR3 DNA: TGTGCCAGCAGCGGGGGGGCTGGGGCCAACGTCCTGACTTTC. It specifies CASSGGAGANVLTF.